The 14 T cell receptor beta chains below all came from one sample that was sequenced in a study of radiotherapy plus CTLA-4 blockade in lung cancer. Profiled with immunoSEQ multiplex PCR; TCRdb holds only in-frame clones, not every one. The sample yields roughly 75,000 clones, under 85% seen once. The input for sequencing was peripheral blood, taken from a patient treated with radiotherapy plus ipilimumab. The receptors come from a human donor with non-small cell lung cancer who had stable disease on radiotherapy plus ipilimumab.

The CDR3 sequence: CSVSGIETQYF. The DNA for the CDR3 is TGCAGCGTTAGTGGTATCGAGACCCAGTACTTC. The chain uses TRBV29-1 and TRBJ2-5; D remains unclear. Germline-derived CDR1 and CDR2 are SQVTM and ANQGSEA. The V end lost 5 bases, the J end lost 5 bases, and 9 bases lay between the germline ends. The length of the CDR3 is 11 residues.

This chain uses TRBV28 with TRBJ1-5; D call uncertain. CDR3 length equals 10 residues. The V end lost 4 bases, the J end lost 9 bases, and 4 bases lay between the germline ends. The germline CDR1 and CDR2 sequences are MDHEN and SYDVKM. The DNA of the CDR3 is TGTGCCAGCAGTTGGAGGCCCCAGCATTTT. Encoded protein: CASSWRPQHF.

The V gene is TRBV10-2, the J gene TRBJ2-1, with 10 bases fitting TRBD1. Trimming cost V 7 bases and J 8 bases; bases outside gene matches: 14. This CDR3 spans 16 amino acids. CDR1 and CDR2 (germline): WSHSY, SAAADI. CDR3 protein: CASTARPGQGWDEQFF. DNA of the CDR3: TGCGCCAGCACTGCCCGCCCGGGACAGGGGTGGGATGAGCAGTTCTTC.

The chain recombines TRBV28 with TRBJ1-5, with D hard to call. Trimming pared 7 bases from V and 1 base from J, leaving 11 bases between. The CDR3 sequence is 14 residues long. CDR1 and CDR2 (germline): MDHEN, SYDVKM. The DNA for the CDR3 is TGTGCCAGCATCTCGCCCCCCAGCAATCAGCCCCAGCATTTT. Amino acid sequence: CASISPPSNQPQHF.

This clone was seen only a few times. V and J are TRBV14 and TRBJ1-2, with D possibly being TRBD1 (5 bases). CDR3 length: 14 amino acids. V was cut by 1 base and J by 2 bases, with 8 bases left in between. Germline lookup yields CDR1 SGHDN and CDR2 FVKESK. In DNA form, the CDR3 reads TGTGCCAGCAGCCAAGGGGCAGGGAACTATGGCTACACCTTC. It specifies CASSQGAGNYGYTF.

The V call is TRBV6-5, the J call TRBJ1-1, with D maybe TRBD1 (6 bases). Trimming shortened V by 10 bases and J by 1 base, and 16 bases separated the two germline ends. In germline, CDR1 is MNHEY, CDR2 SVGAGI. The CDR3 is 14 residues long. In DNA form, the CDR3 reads TGTGCCACGCATTCCTTGACAGGGAACACTGAAGCTTTCTTT. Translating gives CATHSLTGNTEAFF.

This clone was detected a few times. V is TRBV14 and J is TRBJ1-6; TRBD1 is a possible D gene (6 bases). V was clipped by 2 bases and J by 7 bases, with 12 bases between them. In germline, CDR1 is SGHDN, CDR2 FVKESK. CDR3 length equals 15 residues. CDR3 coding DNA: TGTGCCAGCAGCCAACAGACAGGATCGAATTCACCCCTCCACTTT. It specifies CASSQQTGSNSPLHF.

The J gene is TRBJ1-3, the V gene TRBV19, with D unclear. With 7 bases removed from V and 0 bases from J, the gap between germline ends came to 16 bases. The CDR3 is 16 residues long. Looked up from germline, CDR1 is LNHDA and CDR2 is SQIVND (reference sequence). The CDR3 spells CASKLTSGSSGNTIYF. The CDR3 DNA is TGTGCCAGTAAGTTGACAAGTGGGAGCTCTGGAAACACCATATATTTT.

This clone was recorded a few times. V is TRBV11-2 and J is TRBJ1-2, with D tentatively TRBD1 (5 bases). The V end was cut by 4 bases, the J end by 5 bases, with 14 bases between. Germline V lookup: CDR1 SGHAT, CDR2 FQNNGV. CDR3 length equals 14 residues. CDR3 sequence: CASSSPRDRYGYTF. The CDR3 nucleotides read TGTGCCAGCAGCTCCCCCAGGGACCGGTATGGCTACACCTTC.

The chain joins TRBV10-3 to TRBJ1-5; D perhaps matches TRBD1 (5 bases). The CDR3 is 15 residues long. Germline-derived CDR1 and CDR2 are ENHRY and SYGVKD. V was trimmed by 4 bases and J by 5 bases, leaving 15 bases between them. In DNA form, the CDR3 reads TGTGCCATCAGTGGAGCAGGGACCCTCGATCAGCCCCAGCATTTT. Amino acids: CAISGAGTLDQPQHF.

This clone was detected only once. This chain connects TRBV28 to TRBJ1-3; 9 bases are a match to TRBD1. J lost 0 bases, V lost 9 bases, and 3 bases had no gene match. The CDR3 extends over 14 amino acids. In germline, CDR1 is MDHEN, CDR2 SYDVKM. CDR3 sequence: CASGQGISGNTIYF. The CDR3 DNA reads TGTGCCAGTGGACAGGGGATCTCTGGAAACACCATATATTTT. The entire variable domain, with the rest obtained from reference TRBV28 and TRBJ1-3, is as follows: DVKVTQSSRYLVKRTGEKVFLECVQDMDHENMFWYRQDPGLGLRLIYFSYDVKMKEKGDIPEGYSVSREKKERFSLILESASTNQTSMYLCASGQGISGNTIYFGEGSWLTVV.

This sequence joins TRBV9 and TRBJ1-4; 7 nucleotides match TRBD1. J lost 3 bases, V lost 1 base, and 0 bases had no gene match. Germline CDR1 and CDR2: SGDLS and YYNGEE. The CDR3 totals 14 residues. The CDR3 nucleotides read TGTGCCAGCAGCGTACAGGGGGCTAATGAAAAACTGTTTTTT. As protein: CASSVQGANEKLFF. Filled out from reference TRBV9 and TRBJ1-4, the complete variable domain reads DSGVTQTPKHLITATGQRVTLRCSPRSGDLSVYWYQQSLDQGLQFLIQYYNGEERAKGNILERFSAQQFPDLHSELNLSSLELGDSALYFCASSVQGANEKLFFGSGTQLSVL.

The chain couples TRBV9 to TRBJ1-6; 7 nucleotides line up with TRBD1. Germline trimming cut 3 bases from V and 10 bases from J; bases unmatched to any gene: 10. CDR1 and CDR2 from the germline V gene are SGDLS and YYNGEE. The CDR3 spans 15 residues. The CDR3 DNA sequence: TGTGCCAGCAGCGGGGCCGGGACAGAGCGCTCACCCCTCCACTTT. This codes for CASSGAGTERSPLHF. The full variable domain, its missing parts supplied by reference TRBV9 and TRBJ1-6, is DSGVTQTPKHLITATGQRVTLRCSPRSGDLSVYWYQQSLDQGLQFLIQYYNGEERAKGNILERFSAQQFPDLHSELNLSSLELGDSALYFCASSGAGTERSPLHFGNGTRLTVT.

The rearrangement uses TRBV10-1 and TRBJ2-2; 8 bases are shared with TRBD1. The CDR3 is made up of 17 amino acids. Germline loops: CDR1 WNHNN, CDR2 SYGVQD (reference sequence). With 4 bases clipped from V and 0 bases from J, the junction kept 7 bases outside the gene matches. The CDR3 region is CASSVGQGRANTGELFF. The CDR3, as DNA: TGCGCCAGCAGTGTTGGACAGGGCCGCGCGAACACCGGGGAGCTGTTTTTT.